The 32 T cell receptor beta chains reported below all come from one sample, sequenced in a study of blood T cell repertoires in COVID-19. Sequenced by immunoSEQ multiplex PCR; TCRdb stores in-frame clones only, minus some. This sample carries 48,000 or so clones, over 75% of them seen once, and the ten largest clones take 2.6%. Sample: peripheral blood. The source of these receptors is a woman aged 80 or older with COVID-19, enrolled during active disease.

The rearrangement links TRBV19 to TRBJ2-2; 9 bases map to TRBD2. The germline V gene encodes CDR1 LNHDA and CDR2 SQIVND (reference sequence). The CDR3 extends over 15 amino acids. With V trimmed by 9 bases and J by 5 bases, 10 bases remained unmatched. This CDR3 is CASRRGTSRTGELFF. As DNA, the CDR3 is TGTGCCAGCCGACGGGGGACTAGCAGAACCGGGGAGCTGTTTTTT.

This chain uses TRBV19 with TRBJ2-7, with D possibly being TRBD2 (6 bases). Germline assignment: CDR1 LNHDA and CDR2 SQIVND (reference sequence). The CDR3 loop spans 13 amino acids. The V and J ends lost 5 bases and 4 bases respectively, with 12 bases between them. The CDR3 spells CASSVAGSYEQYF. The CDR3 coding sequence is TGTGCCAGTAGTGTGGCGGGAAGTTACGAGCAGTACTTC.

V usage is TRBV2 and J usage is TRBJ1-6; D is undetermined. Germline V gene sequence: CDR1 SNHLY, CDR2 FYNNEI. V was cut by 6 bases and J by 7 bases, with 16 bases left in between. The CDR3 is made up of 15 amino acids. The CDR3 region is CASRGTALANSPLHF. The CDR3 DNA is TGTGCCAGCAGGGGCACCGCACTAGCCAATTCACCCCTCCACTTT.

The rearrangement uses TRBV18 and TRBJ1-6; weak D call: TRBD1 (5 bases). CDR1 and CDR2 from the germline V gene are KGHSH and LQKENI. Trimming removed 2 bases at V and 5 bases at J, with 10 bases between. The CDR3 totals 15 residues. CDR3 coding DNA: TGTGCCAGCTCACCATTAGGGGATGATAATTCACCCCTCCACTTT. This sequence encodes CASSPLGDDNSPLHF. Full variable domain (missing parts from reference TRBV18 and TRBJ1-6): NAGVMQNPRHLVRRRGQEARLRCSPMKGHSHVYWYRQLPEEGLKFMVYLQKENIIDESGMPKERFSAEFPKEGPSILRIQQVVRGDSAAYFCASSPLGDDNSPLHFGNGTRLTVT.

CDR3 in DNA: TGTGCCAGCAGCTTAGGGCCCCACAATGAGCAGTTCTTC. Translated, it gives CASSLGPHNEQFF. The genes are TRBV11-2 and TRBJ2-1, with unresolved D. The CDR3 has 13 amino acids. Trimming took 1 base from V and 5 from J, leaving 6 bases between them. The germline V gene has CDR1 SGHAT and CDR2 FQNNGV. Full variable domain (outside the CDR3, taken from reference TRBV11-2 and TRBJ2-1): EAGVAQSPRYKIIEKRQSVAFWCNPISGHATLYWYQQILGQGPKLLIQFQNNGVVDDSQLPKDRFSAERLKGVDSTLKIQPAKLEDSAVYLCASSLGPHNEQFFGPGTRLTVL.

The chain joins TRBV9 to TRBJ1-1, with D possibly being TRBD1 (6 bases). The CDR3 has 15 amino acids. With 2 bases removed from V and 0 bases from J, the gap between germline ends came to 11 bases. CDR1 is SGDLS, CDR2 YYNGEE, per germline. The CDR3 nucleotides read TGTGCCAGCAGCGTCGCTGGACAGCTGAACACTGAAGCTTTCTTT. Residues: CASSVAGQLNTEAFF.

This clone was seen just once. This chain links TRBV5-1 with TRBJ2-4; 8 bases are shared with TRBD1. The CDR3 consists of 17 residues. Germline trimming cut 1 base from V and 1 base from J; bases unmatched to any gene: 7. Per germline, CDR1 SGHRS and CDR2 YFSETQ. CDR3 in DNA: TGCGCCAGCAGCTTGACCGGCAGGGGGCTCGCCAAAAACATTCAGTACTTC. Translation gives CASSLTGRGLAKNIQYF.

The chain carries TRBV9 and TRBJ1-2; 9 positions match TRBD1. The CDR3 has 15 amino acids. Per the germline V gene, CDR1 is SGDLS and CDR2 is YYNGEE. Trimming removed 7 bases from V and 8 bases from J; junction bases left unmatched: 15. The CDR3 spells CASDVPGQGTGGYTF. In nucleotides, the CDR3 is TGTGCCAGCGACGTCCCGGGACAGGGTACCGGAGGCTACACCTTC.

This rearrangement joins TRBV7-3 to TRBJ2-3, with 8 bases fitting TRBD1. Germline V gene sequence: CDR1 SGHTA, CDR2 FQGTGA. Germline trimming cut 5 bases from V and 2 bases from J; bases unmatched to any gene: 6. The CDR3 spans 15 residues. CDR3 DNA: TGTGCCAGCAGCCCCAGACAGGGGAACACAGATACGCAGTATTTT. Protein sequence: CASSPRQGNTDTQYF.

The J gene is TRBJ1-6, the V gene TRBV7-9, with 7 bases identical to TRBD1. This CDR3 has 17 residues. Trimming cost V 5 bases and J 2 bases; bases outside gene matches: 9. Germline loops: CDR1 SEHNR, CDR2 FQNEAQ (reference sequence). CDR3 in DNA: TGTGCCAGCAGCCGCGAAGGGGGCACCCCCTATAATTCACCCCTCCACTTT. Its translation is CASSREGGTPYNSPLHF.

This chain connects TRBV27 to TRBJ1-1; D uncertain. CDR1 is MNHEY and CDR2 is SMNVEV in the germline V gene (reference sequence). This CDR3 region has 13 residues. Trimming left V 6 bases short and J 0 bases short, with 8 bases between. In nucleotides, the CDR3 is TGTGCCAGCAGCCCCAGGTTGAACACTGAAGCTTTCTTT. Its protein is CASSPRLNTEAFF.

V is TRBV5-1 and J is TRBJ1-4; D perhaps matches TRBD1 (5 bases). Trimming stripped 4 bases from V and 4 bases from J, with 11 bases between. This CDR3 has 14 residues. The germline gives CDR1 SGHRS, CDR2 YFSETQ. CDR3 sequence: CASSRQSNNEKLFF. The CDR3 DNA sequence: TGCGCCAGCAGCCGACAGTCGAATAATGAAAAACTGTTTTTT. Supplemented by reference TRBV5-1 and TRBJ1-4, the full variable domain reads KAGVTQTPRYLIKTRGQQVTLSCSPISGHRSVSWYQQTPGQGLQFLFEYFSETQRNKGNFPGRFSGRQFSNSRSEMNVSTLELGDSALYLCASSRQSNNEKLFFGSGTQLSVL.

The chain couples TRBV18 to TRBJ2-6, with TRBD1 matching over 9 bases. There are 17 residues in the CDR3. Trimming cost V 5 bases and J 1 base; bases outside gene matches: 6. Per germline, CDR1 KGHSH and CDR2 LQKENI. CDR3 residues: CASSSLGQGSGANVLTF. The CDR3 region has the DNA TGTGCCAGCTCATCCCTCGGACAGGGGTCTGGGGCCAACGTCCTGACTTTC.

The V call is TRBV7-2, the J call TRBJ2-1; weak D call: TRBD1 (6 bases). Trimming pared 6 bases from V and 6 bases from J, leaving 12 bases between. The CDR3 consists of 13 residues. CDR1 is SGHTA and CDR2 is FQGNSA in the germline V gene. CDR3 amino acids: CASRPTGGNEQFF. CDR3 coding DNA: TGTGCCAGCAGACCGACAGGTGGCAATGAGCAGTTCTTC.

The CDR3 loop reads CASSRAARQPQHF. In DNA, the CDR3 is TGTGCCAGCAGCAGGGCGGCCCGTCAGCCCCAGCATTTT. The J gene is TRBJ1-5, the V gene TRBV27; D might be TRBD1 (5 bases). V lost 6 bases and J lost 6, with 12 bases in between. The CDR3 is 13 residues long. Germline V gene lookup returns CDR1 MNHEY and CDR2 SMNVEV (reference sequence).

As DNA, the CDR3 is TGTGCCACCAGCAAAACCCCGGGGGACACCGGGGAGCTGTTTTTT. This sequence encodes CATSKTPGDTGELFF. The chain links TRBV15 to TRBJ2-2, with TRBD2 as a possible D gene (6 bases). The CDR3 spans 15 residues. The V gene lost 4 bases and the J gene lost 3 bases, with 12 bases spanning the gap. Germline V lookup: CDR1 LNHNV, CDR2 YYDKDF (reference sequence).

Of note for this clone: Relative to the germline gene, one junction end is altered; a read error may explain this. The chain couples TRBV11-1 to TRBJ2-7; 15 nucleotides align to TRBD2. CDR3 length: 16 residues. CDR1 is SGHAT and CDR2 is FQDESV in the germline V gene (reference sequence). The CDR3 sequence is CASRLGTSGRIYEQYF. As DNA, the CDR3 is TGTGCCAGCAGGTTAGGGACTAGCGGGAGGATATACGAGCAGTACTTC.

The chain employs TRBV7-9 and TRBJ1-1, with TRBD1 matching 9 bases. Trimming at V came to 5 bases and at J to 0 bases, leaving 7 bases not matched to a gene. CDR1 is SEHNR and CDR2 is FQNEAQ in the germline V gene (reference sequence). The CDR3 is 16 residues long. As DNA, the CDR3 is TGTGCCAGCAGCACAAATGGACAGGGGATGAACACTGAAGCTTTCTTT. Amino acid sequence: CASSTNGQGMNTEAFF.

The chain employs TRBV14 and TRBJ2-2, with 9 nucleotides matching TRBD1. Germline V gene data show CDR1 as SGHDN and CDR2 as FVKESK. This CDR3 is 16 amino acids long. V lost 2 bases to trimming and J lost 1 base; unmatched junction nucleotides: 2. The CDR3 is CASSQWTGVNTGELFF. The CDR3, as DNA: TGTGCCAGCAGCCAATGGACAGGGGTGAACACCGGGGAGCTGTTTTTT.

The V gene is TRBV18, the J gene TRBJ1-1, with D perhaps TRBD1 (5 bases). The V end was cut by 2 bases, the J end by 1 base, with 11 bases between. The germline V gene encodes CDR1 KGHSH and CDR2 LQKENI. This CDR3 is built from 15 residues. DNA of the CDR3: TGTGCCAGCTCACCAATTAGACAGCCGAACACTGAAGCTTTCTTT. This gives the protein CASSPIRQPNTEAFF.

J is TRBJ1-4 and V is TRBV5-1, with D unclear. Trimming took 5 bases from V and 1 from J, leaving 12 bases between them. Germline CDR1 SGHRS, CDR2 YFSETQ. This CDR3 comprises 15 residues. CDR3 residues: CASSPSRLTNEKLFF. As DNA, the CDR3 is TGCGCCAGCAGTCCATCCAGATTAACTAATGAAAAACTGTTTTTT.

This sequence joins TRBV6-6 and TRBJ1-1; the match to TRBD1 covers 8 bases. Trimming at V came to 7 bases and at J to 0 bases, leaving 7 bases not matched to a gene. The length of the CDR3 is 15 residues. CDR1 and CDR2 from the germline V gene are MNHNY and SVGAGI (reference sequence). In DNA, the CDR3 is TGTGCCAGCAAATCGGAACAGGGGGTGAACACTGAAGCTTTCTTT. Translation: CASKSEQGVNTEAFF.

The chain couples TRBV11-2 to TRBJ2-1; TRBD1 is a possible D gene (6 bases). There are 14 residues in the CDR3. The ends were cut back, 3 bases at V and 2 bases at J, with 8 bases in the middle. Germline CDR1 is SGHAT and CDR2 is FQNNGV. The CDR3 bases are TGTGCCAGCAGCTTCCGGGACACCTACAATGAGCAGTTCTTC. Translation gives CASSFRDTYNEQFF.

The chain has TRBV30 and TRBJ1-1; the D gene is possibly TRBD1 (5 bases). V lost 4 bases and J 2 bases, leaving 14 bases between the germline ends. Germline V gene sequence: CDR1 GTSNPN, CDR2 SVGIG (reference sequence). This CDR3 contains 14 residues. Here the CDR3 DNA reads TGTGCCTGGACCGGGGGAGTAATAAACACTGAAGCTTTCTTT. Protein sequence: CAWTGGVINTEAFF.

The chain joins TRBV7-2 to TRBJ2-7, with TRBD2 matching over 11 bases. V lost 5 bases, J lost 6 bases, and 6 bases stayed unmatched. There are 14 residues in the CDR3. Germline CDR1 SGHTA, CDR2 FQGNSA. CDR3 sequence (DNA): TGTGCCAGCAGCCCGCCCGGGACTAGCGGCGAGCAGTACTTC. Translated, it gives CASSPPGTSGEQYF.

The chain uses TRBV18 and TRBJ2-5; possibly TRBD1 for D (5 bases). Germline CDR1 KGHSH, CDR2 LQKENI. The V end was cut by 3 bases, the J end by 1 base, with 12 bases between. The CDR3 is 15 residues long. CDR3 DNA: TGTGCCAGCTCACCTCCCGGACAACCCCAAGAGACCCAGTACTTC. Amino acids: CASSPPGQPQETQYF.

The chain carries TRBV29-1 and TRBJ2-7, with 11 bases that match TRBD2. Trimming cost V 4 bases and J 7 bases; bases outside gene matches: 6. CDR1 and CDR2 from the germline V gene are SQVTM and ANQGSEA. The CDR3 consists of 13 residues. The CDR3 spells CSVGSGGAKEQYF. CDR3 coding DNA: TGCAGCGTTGGTAGCGGGGGGGCGAAAGAGCAGTACTTC.

V usage is TRBV30 and J usage is TRBJ1-1, with D possibly matching TRBD1 (6 bases). There are 13 residues in the CDR3. V lost 4 bases and J lost 3, with 12 bases in between. Germline V gene sequence: CDR1 GTSNPN, CDR2 SVGIG (reference sequence). In DNA, the CDR3 is TGTGCCTGGACCCGAGGGGGGGACACTGAAGCTTTCTTT. Translated: CAWTRGGDTEAFF. Looking up the rest from reference TRBV30 and TRBJ1-1 gives the full variable domain: SQTIHQWPATLVQPVGSPLSLECTVEGTSNPNLYWYRQAAGRGLQLLFYSVGIGQISSEVPQNLSASRPQDRQFILSSKKLLLSDSGFYLCAWTRGGDTEAFFGQGTRLTVV.

The rearrangement uses TRBV4-1 and TRBJ1-1, with 12 positions matching TRBD1. CDR3 length: 19 amino acids. J was trimmed by 1 base and V by 1 base; bases with no gene match: 10. Germline lookup yields CDR1 MGHRA and CDR2 YSYEKL. CDR3: CASSQGPSGTGGRNTEAFF. The CDR3 DNA sequence: TGCGCCAGCAGCCAAGGACCGTCCGGGACAGGGGGCCGGAACACTGAAGCTTTCTTT.

The J gene is TRBJ2-1, the V gene TRBV5-4; 14 positions match TRBD2. The CDR3 covers 16 residues. Germline assignment: CDR1 SGHNT and CDR2 YYREEE (reference sequence). V shed 5 bases and J 8 bases; nucleotides not matched to a gene: 9. CDR3 sequence (DNA): TGTGCCAGCAGACCCGGGACTAGCGGGAGCAAAGATGAGCAGTTCTTC. This encodes CASRPGTSGSKDEQFF.

The chain employs TRBV10-3 and TRBJ2-5; 10 bases align to TRBD1. V dropped 8 bases and J dropped 6; count of bases not matched to a gene: 6. CDR3 length equals 13 residues. Germline V lookup: CDR1 ENHRY, CDR2 SYGVKD. In DNA, the CDR3 is TGTGCCATCCGGGGGACAGGGGATCAGACCCAGTACTTC. Amino acid sequence: CAIRGTGDQTQYF.

This chain uses TRBV19 with TRBJ2-1, with D possibly being TRBD1 (6 bases). From germline, CDR1 is LNHDA and CDR2 SQIVND (reference sequence). V lost 6 bases, J lost 0 bases, and 12 bases lay in between. This CDR3 region has 15 residues. The CDR3 nucleotides read TGTGCCAGTAGCAAGACAGGAGGCTCCTACAATGAGCAGTTCTTC. This translates into CASSKTGGSYNEQFF. The variable domain in full, with the rest retrieved from reference TRBV19 and TRBJ2-1, is DGGITQSPKYLFRKEGQNVTLSCEQNLNHDAMYWYRQDPGQGLRLIYYSQIVNDFQKGDIAEGYSVSREKKESFPLTVTSAQKNPTAFYLCASSKTGGSYNEQFFGPGTRLTVL.